The 11 T cell receptor beta chains below come from one sample, sequenced in a study of siplizumab effects on memory and regulatory T cells. The assay was immunoSEQ multiplex PCR, and TCRdb's table has in-frame clones only and misses some. The sample carries approximately 100,000 clones, around 92% recorded once. Sequenced material: CD4+ T cells sorted from blood. The receptors come from a human donor in good health. Some clones in this sample may be carry-over from other donors' samples.

The rearrangement links TRBV6-5 to TRBJ1-5; perhaps TRBD1 as D (5 bases). The germline V gene has CDR1 MNHEY and CDR2 SVGAGI. The CDR3 spans 14 residues. The V gene lost 0 bases and the J gene lost 4 bases, with 7 bases spanning the gap. Written as DNA, the CDR3 is TGTGCCAGCAGTTACTCGACAGTAAATCAGCCCCAGCATTTT. It translates to CASSYSTVNQPQHF.

The rearrangement uses TRBV14 and TRBJ2-2; 10 bases fit TRBD2. This CDR3 has 19 residues. J was trimmed by 4 bases and V by 4 bases; bases with no gene match: 15. Per the germline V gene, CDR1 is SGHDN and CDR2 is FVKESK. The chain's CDR3 is CASSLSGLAGDHGTGELFF. The CDR3 DNA reads TGTGCCAGCAGCCTAAGCGGGCTAGCGGGAGACCACGGCACCGGGGAGCTGTTTTTT.

This clone was seen just once. V and J are TRBV19 and TRBJ1-1; 9 nucleotides line up with TRBD1. Germline values: CDR1 LNHDA, CDR2 SQIVND (reference sequence). Losses at the gene ends were 7 bases for V and 3 bases for J; bases not matched to a gene: 15. CDR3 size: 17 residues. The CDR3: CASTVTGQGYSDTEAFF. The CDR3 nucleotides are TGTGCCAGTACCGTCACGGGACAGGGTTATTCGGACACTGAAGCTTTCTTT.

This chain links TRBV27 with TRBJ2-7, with TRBD2 matching over 7 bases. Germline CDR1 reads MNHEY; CDR2 reads SMNVEV (reference sequence). The CDR3 is 14 residues long. Trimming took 8 bases from V and 2 from J; bases not matched to a gene: 9. In DNA form, the CDR3 reads TGTGCCAGCGGGGGGGAGTTCCCCACCTACGAGCAGTACTTC. Translated: CASGGEFPTYEQYF.

The rearrangement links TRBV23-1 to TRBJ2-7; D remains ambiguous. TRBV23-1 is given ORF status, its function remaining uncertain. V was trimmed by 3 bases and J by 2 bases, leaving 14 bases between them. The CDR3 has 15 residues. The CDR3 here is CASSQHINPPYEQYF. The CDR3 DNA follows: TGCGCCAGCAGTCAGCACATTAATCCCCCCTACGAGCAGTACTTC.

This chain links TRBV10-1 with TRBJ2-5; 8 bases line up with TRBD1. The CDR3 is 15 residues long. V shed 8 bases and J 5 bases; nucleotides not matched to a gene: 13. CDR1 is WNHNN and CDR2 is SYGVQD in the germline V gene (reference sequence). CDR3 amino acids: CASSRGQGARETQYF. CDR3 DNA sequence: TGCGCCAGCTCGAGGGGTCAGGGGGCACGGGAGACCCAGTACTTC.

The chain combines TRBV7-9 with TRBJ2-1; 13 bases are shared with TRBD2. Germline CDR1 SEHNR, CDR2 FQNEAQ (reference sequence). The CDR3 spans 17 residues. Trimming took 1 base from V and 3 from J; bases not matched to a gene: 3. Here the CDR3 reads CASSLERLAGGYNEQFF. The CDR3 nucleotides are TGTGCCAGCAGCTTAGAACGACTAGCGGGAGGCTACAATGAGCAGTTCTTC.

The CDR3 reads CSVEDRARGQGVFGGYTF. The CDR3 DNA sequence: TGCAGCGTTGAAGATCGAGCAAGGGGACAGGGCGTCTTTGGTGGCTACACCTTC. The J gene is TRBJ1-2, the V gene TRBV29-1, with 9 positions matching TRBD1. The CDR3 runs to 18 residues. CDR1 SQVTM and CDR2 ANQGSEA come from the germline V gene. V shed 0 bases and J 7 bases; nucleotides not matched to a gene: 18.

The CDR3 DNA is TGTGCCAGCAGCTTCTCCTTGAACACTGAAGCTTTCTTT. It encodes CASSFSLNTEAFF. The rearrangement uses TRBV11-2 and TRBJ1-1; D is ambiguous. V lost 3 bases, J lost 0 bases, and 5 bases lay in between. This CDR3 has 13 amino acids. Per germline, CDR1 SGHAT and CDR2 FQNNGV.

Of note for this clone: The junction departs from the called germline gene at one end, perhaps through a read error. The identical CDR3 is also encoded by other nucleotide sequences in the sample. The chain recombines TRBV6-1 with TRBJ1-1, with D possibly TRBD1 on 5 matching bases. Germline V CDR1 and CDR2: MNHNS, SASEGT. The CDR3 runs to 12 residues. The CDR3 region is CASSARVAEAFF. The CDR3 region has the DNA TGCGCCAGCAGTGCCAGGGTCGCTGAAGCTTTCTTT.

The chain employs TRBV6-1 and TRBJ2-7; the D gene is possibly TRBD1 (5 bases). V lost 4 bases and J lost 0, with 7 bases in between. This CDR3 has 13 residues. Germline CDR1 and CDR2: MNHNS and SASEGT. In nucleotides, the CDR3 is TGTGCCAGCAGTGTAGACAGCTCCTACGAGCAGTACTTC. Residues: CASSVDSSYEQYF.